This T cell receptor beta chain is from a study of T-cell memory formation after mild COVID-19. Study at large: Across donors, TCR clusters were largely donor specific. Points from the study as a whole: Mainly in CM and EM were contracting CD4+ clones; CD8+ were in EMRA. Contracting clones from day 15 to 85 had balanced CD4/CD8; later expanders favoured CD4+.

TCRdb fed the 5' RACE reads into MiXCR, producing one record per CDR3 protein. The sample lists approximately 580,000 distinct CDR3 sequences, over 20% occurring once. The junction had 7 bases not matched to a gene; V was cut back by 4 bases and J by 1 base. CDR3 length: 17 residues. CDR1 and CDR2 from the germline V gene are MNHEY and SVGEGT. For this clonotype: Its antigen is not known.

The receptor was isolated from an adult woman who had mild COVID-19 (a few samples of this study predate the infection). Cell type and time point are not known. This rearrangement joins TRBV6-2 or TRBV6-3 to TRBJ2-6; 7 bases line up with TRBD2. The sequenced sample consisted of PBMCs or a T cell subset sorted from them (not recorded which). CDR3 nucleotide sequence: TGTGCCAGCAGTTTACTTCTGCGGGGGTCTGGGGCCAACGTCCTGACTTTC. Its translation: CASSLLLRGSGANVLTF.